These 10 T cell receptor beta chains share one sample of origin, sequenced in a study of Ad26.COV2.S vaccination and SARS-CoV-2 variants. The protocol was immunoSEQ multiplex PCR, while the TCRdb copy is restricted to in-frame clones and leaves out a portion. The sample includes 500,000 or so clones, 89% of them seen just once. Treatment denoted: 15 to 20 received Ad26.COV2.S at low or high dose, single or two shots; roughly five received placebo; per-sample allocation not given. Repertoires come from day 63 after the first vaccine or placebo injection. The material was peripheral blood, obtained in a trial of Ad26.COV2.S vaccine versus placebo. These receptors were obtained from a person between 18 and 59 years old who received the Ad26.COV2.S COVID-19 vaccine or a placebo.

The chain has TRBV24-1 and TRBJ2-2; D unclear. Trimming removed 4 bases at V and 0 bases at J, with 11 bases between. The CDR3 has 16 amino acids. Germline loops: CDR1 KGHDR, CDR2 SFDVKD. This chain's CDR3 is CATSDSGGTNTGELFF. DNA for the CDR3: TGTGCCACCAGTGACTCTGGCGGCACGAACACCGGGGAGCTGTTTTTT.

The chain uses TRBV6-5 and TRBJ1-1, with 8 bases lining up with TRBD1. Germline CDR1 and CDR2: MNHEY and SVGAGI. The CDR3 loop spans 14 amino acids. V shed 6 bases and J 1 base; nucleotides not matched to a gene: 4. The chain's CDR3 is CASRYTGGNTEAFF. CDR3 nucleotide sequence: TGTGCCAGCAGATATACAGGGGGGAACACTGAAGCTTTCTTT.

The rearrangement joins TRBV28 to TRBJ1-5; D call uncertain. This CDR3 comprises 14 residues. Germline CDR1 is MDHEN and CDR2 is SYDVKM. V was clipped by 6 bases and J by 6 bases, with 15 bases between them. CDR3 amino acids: CASRHGRESQPQHF. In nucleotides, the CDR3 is TGTGCCAGCAGGCACGGACGGGAGAGTCAGCCCCAGCATTTT.

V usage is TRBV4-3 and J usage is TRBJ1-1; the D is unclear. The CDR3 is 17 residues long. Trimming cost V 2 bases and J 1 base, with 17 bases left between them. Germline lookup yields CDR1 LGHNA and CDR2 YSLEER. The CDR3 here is CASSQLPQHHQNTEAFF. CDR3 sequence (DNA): TGCGCCAGCAGCCAACTGCCCCAACACCATCAGAACACTGAAGCTTTCTTT.

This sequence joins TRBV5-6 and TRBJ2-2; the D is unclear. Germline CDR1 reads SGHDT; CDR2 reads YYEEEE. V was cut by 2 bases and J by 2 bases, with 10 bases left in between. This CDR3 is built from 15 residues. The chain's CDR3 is CASSFVVGNTGELFF. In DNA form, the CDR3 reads TGTGCCAGCAGCTTCGTAGTGGGCAACACCGGGGAGCTGTTTTTT.

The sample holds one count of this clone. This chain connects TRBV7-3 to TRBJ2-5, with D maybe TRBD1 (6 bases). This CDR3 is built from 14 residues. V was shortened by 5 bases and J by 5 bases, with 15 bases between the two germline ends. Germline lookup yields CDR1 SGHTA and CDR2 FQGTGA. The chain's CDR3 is CASSPSTGTETQYF. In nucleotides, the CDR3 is TGTGCCAGCAGCCCGTCGACAGGAACGGAGACCCAGTACTTC.

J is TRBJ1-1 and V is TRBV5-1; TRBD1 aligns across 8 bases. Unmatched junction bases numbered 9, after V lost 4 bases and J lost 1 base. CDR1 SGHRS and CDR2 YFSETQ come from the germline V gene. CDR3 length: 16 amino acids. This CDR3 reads CASSVGQGGWNTEAFF. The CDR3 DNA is TGCGCCAGCAGCGTCGGACAGGGAGGATGGAACACTGAAGCTTTCTTT.

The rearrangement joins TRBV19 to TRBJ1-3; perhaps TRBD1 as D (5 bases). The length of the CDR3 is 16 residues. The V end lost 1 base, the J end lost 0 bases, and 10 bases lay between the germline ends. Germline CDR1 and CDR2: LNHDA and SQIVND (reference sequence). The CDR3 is CASSIVRTTSGNTIYF. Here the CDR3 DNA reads TGTGCCAGTAGTATAGTTAGGACAACCTCTGGAAACACCATATATTTT.

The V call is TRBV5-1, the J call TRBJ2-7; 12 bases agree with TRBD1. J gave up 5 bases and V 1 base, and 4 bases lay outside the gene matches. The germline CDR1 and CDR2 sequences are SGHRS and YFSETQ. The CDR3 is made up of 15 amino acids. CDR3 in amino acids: CASSLKGTGGHEQYF. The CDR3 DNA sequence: TGCGCCAGCAGCTTGAAAGGGACAGGGGGCCACGAGCAGTACTTC. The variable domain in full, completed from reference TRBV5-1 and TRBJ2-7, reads KAGVTQTPRYLIKTRGQQVTLSCSPISGHRSVSWYQQTPGQGLQFLFEYFSETQRNKGNFPGRFSGRQFSNSRSEMNVSTLELGDSALYLCASSLKGTGGHEQYFGPGTRLTVT.

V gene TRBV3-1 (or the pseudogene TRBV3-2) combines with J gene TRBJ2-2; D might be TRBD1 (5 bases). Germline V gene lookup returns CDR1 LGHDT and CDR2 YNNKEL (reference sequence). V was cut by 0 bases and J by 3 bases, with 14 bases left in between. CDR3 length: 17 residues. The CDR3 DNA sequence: TGTGCCAGCAGCCAAGATCTCAGGGCCCATTACACCGGGGAGCTGTTTTTT. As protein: CASSQDLRAHYTGELFF.